Listed below are T cell receptor beta chains from one sample, sequenced in a study of blood T cell repertoires in COVID-19. Here immunoSEQ multiplex PCR was the method, and the copy in TCRdb shows in-frame clones only, minus some. The table includes a few hundred thousand clones, around 90% detected once. The sequencing sample was made of PBMCs or T cells enriched from blood (not recorded which). All receptors come from a man younger than 30 who had recovered from COVID-19. Both conserved end residues are part of each CDR3. The order of the fields is D gene, V gene, J gene, CDR3 protein. D genes are given only for firm matches.

TRBD1,TRBV7-8,TRBJ1-1,CASSLDRLNTEAFF
-,TRBV30,TRBJ1-2,CACTPGNYGYTF
TRBD2,TRBV7-9,TRBJ2-5,CASSASSGREETQYF
TRBD1,TRBV24-1,TRBJ2-1,CATSDYLITGGSLNEQFF
-,TRBV12-3/TRBV12-4,TRBJ1-5,CASSFLDYQPQHF
TRBD1,TRBV5-4,TRBJ1-3,CASSLDSTGVGNTIYF
-,TRBV18,TRBJ1-3,CASSPPSQSGNTIYF
-,TRBV27,TRBJ1-5,CASSLLGGAFQPQHF
-,TRBV3-1/TRBV3-2,TRBJ2-1,CASSQVMNEQFF
-,TRBV6-1,TRBJ1-5,CASSVMQGTNQPQHF
-,TRBV27,TRBJ2-2,CASSQGDTNTGELFF
-,TRBV14,TRBJ1-1,CASSPPGFRSEAFF
-,TRBV3-1/TRBV3-2,TRBJ1-4,CASSQTGKLFF
-,TRBV5-1,TRBJ1-6,CASSPAKSPSSYNSPLHF
TRBD2,TRBV18,TRBJ2-3,CASSSGLAGGTDTQYF
TRBD1,TRBV19,TRBJ1-1,CASSNGQGLGEAFF
TRBD1,TRBV19,TRBJ1-1,CASSILGGTGAEAFF
-,TRBV6-5,TRBJ1-1,CASSPTGLGNTEAFF
TRBD2,TRBV19,TRBJ2-1,CASSTLGTTVPWQFF
TRBD1,TRBV11-3,TRBJ1-2,CASSLDPTTGGLYGYTF
-,TRBV21-1,TRBJ2-7,CASSNEYEQYF
-,TRBV27,TRBJ2-2,CASSFEGRDTGELFF
-,TRBV12-3/TRBV12-4,TRBJ2-7,CASSQTRTYEQYF
-,TRBV7-9,TRBJ2-1,CSPGGIVGNEQFF
-,TRBV2,TRBJ2-6,CASSGLEGSGANVLTF
TRBD1,TRBV7-9,TRBJ1-3,CASSFGQGGNTIYF
-,TRBV3-1/TRBV3-2,TRBJ1-2,CASSQDPGEGYTF
-,TRBV6-4,TRBJ1-2,CASSDRQGYGYTF
TRBD1,TRBV3-1/TRBV3-2,TRBJ1-2,CASSQTDRGYGYTF
-,TRBV12-3/TRBV12-4,TRBJ1-3,CASSYPQNTIYF
-,TRBV7-6,TRBJ1-5,CASSLRQAQGPQHF
-,TRBV5-1,TRBJ2-2,CASSVTGTGELFF